Each of the 9 T cell receptor beta chains below was sequenced from the same sample in a study of blood T cell repertoires in COVID-19 (dated by TCRdb to the early 2020s). Receptor amplification or capture employed the immunoSEQ multiplex PCR assay. What TCRdb holds here is the immuneACCESS table cut down to in-frame rearrangements. Part of the clones is not present; checked against another copy, under half of the missing clones reflect an unresolved V gene, and the others are unexplained. For this sample there are about 130,000 clones; over 75% appear just once. Approximately 10% of the sample comes from the top ten. Material: peripheral blood. These TCRs come from a man in his fifties or sixties with acute or convalescent COVID-19.

This chain links TRBV5-1 with TRBJ2-3, with 10 bases that match TRBD2. Unmatched junction bases numbered 13, after V lost 4 bases and J lost 2 bases. CDR1 is SGHRS and CDR2 is YFSETQ in the germline V gene. The CDR3 sequence is 18 residues long. The CDR3 DNA reads TGCGCCAGCAGCCGGCGGGCTAGCGGGGGTGCGTTCACAGATACGCAGTATTTT. This translates into CASSRRASGGAFTDTQYF.

This chain connects TRBV28 to TRBJ1-4; D unresolved. The V and J ends lost 8 bases and 3 bases respectively, with 7 bases between them. The germline V gene encodes CDR1 MDHEN and CDR2 SYDVKM. The CDR3 covers 12 residues. The CDR3 spells CASESANEKLFF. Here the CDR3 DNA reads TGTGCCAGCGAGTCGGCTAATGAAAAACTGTTTTTT.

V gene TRBV3-1 (or the pseudogene TRBV3-2) combines with J gene TRBJ1-2, with D unclear. V was clipped by 2 bases and J by 8 bases, with 15 bases between them. The CDR3 is 14 amino acids. Per the germline V gene, CDR1 is LGHDT and CDR2 is YNNKEL (reference sequence). The CDR3 nucleotides are TGTGCCAGCAGCCAACGTCCGGGAGAGCGGGGCTACACCTTC. This translates into CASSQRPGERGYTF.

A few counts support this clone. The rearrangement links TRBV13 to TRBJ2-7, with 8 bases aligning to TRBD2. CDR1 and CDR2 (germline): PRHDT, FYEKMQ (reference sequence). The CDR3 covers 15 residues. The junction had 9 bases not matched to a gene; V was cut back by 5 bases and J by 3 bases. The CDR3 sequence: CASSRRGGGYYEQYF. CDR3 sequence (DNA): TGTGCCAGCAGCCGTCGGGGGGGAGGGTACTACGAGCAGTACTTC.

This clone was detected only a few times. The chain links TRBV27 to TRBJ2-2; no reliable D call. Trimming stripped 3 bases from V and 4 bases from J, with 12 bases between. This CDR3 has 15 residues. Germline V gene lookup returns CDR1 MNHEY and CDR2 SMNVEV (reference sequence). The CDR3 sequence is CASSFAGFLTGELFF. CDR3 in DNA: TGTGCCAGCAGTTTTGCCGGGTTTCTCACCGGGGAGCTGTTTTTT.

The rearrangement uses TRBV2 and TRBJ1-5; possibly TRBD1 for D (5 bases). The germline CDR1 and CDR2 sequences are SNHLY and FYNNEI. CDR3 length: 16 residues. V was shortened by 6 bases and J by 1 base, with 16 bases between the two germline ends. The CDR3 sequence: CASRSGKGNSNQPQHF. The CDR3 nucleotides read TGTGCCAGCAGATCAGGAAAGGGGAACAGCAATCAGCCCCAGCATTTT.

This chain joins TRBV2 and TRBJ2-5; 14 nucleotides match TRBD2. Per the germline V gene, CDR1 is SNHLY and CDR2 is FYNNEI. After removal of 6 bases from V and 5 bases from J, the junction contained 5 bases not matched to a gene. This CDR3 has 15 residues. As DNA, the CDR3 is TGTGCCAGCAGCGACGGGACTAGCGGGAGTGAGACCCAGTACTTC. Its protein product is CASSDGTSGSETQYF. Together with reference TRBV2 and TRBJ2-5, the CDR3 gives the full variable domain: EPEVTQTPSHQVTQMGQEVILRCVPISNHLYFYWYRQILGQKVEFLVSFYNNEISEKSEIFDDQFSVERPDGSNFTLKIRSTKLEDSAMYFCASSDGTSGSETQYFGPGTRLLVL.

The sample holds a few counts of this clone. V is TRBV2 and J is TRBJ1-5; 10 bases map to TRBD1. V shed 1 base and J 8 bases; nucleotides not matched to a gene: 5. Germline values: CDR1 SNHLY, CDR2 FYNNEI. CDR3 length: 15 residues. CDR3 DNA sequence: TGTGCCAGCAGTGAAGTGACAGGGGGCAAAAAGCCCCAGCATTTT. This codes for CASSEVTGGKKPQHF.

The chain couples TRBV5-1 to TRBJ2-5, with TRBD2 matching 14 bases. From germline, CDR1 is SGHRS and CDR2 YFSETQ. Unmatched junction bases numbered 12, after V lost 4 bases and J lost 4 bases. The CDR3 runs 18 residues. The CDR3 DNA is TGCGCCAGCAGCCCCCAGCCGGGACTAGCGGGAGTTGGAGAGACCCAGTACTTC. Residues: CASSPQPGLAGVGETQYF.